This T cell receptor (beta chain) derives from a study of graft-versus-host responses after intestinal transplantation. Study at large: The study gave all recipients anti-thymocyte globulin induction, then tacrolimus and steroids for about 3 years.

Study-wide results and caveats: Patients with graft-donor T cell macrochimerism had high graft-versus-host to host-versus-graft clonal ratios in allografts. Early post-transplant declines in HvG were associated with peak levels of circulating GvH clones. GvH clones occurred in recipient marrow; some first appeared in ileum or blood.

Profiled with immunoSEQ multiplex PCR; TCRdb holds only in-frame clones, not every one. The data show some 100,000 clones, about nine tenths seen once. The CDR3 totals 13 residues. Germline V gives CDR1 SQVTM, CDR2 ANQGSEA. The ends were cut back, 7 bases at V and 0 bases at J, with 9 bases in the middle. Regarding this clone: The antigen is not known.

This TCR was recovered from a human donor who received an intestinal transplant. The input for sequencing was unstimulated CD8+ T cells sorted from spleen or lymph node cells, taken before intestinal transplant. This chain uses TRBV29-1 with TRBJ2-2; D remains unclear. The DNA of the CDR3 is TGCAGCGGAACCGGCGCGAACACCGGGGAGCTGTTTTTT. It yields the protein CSGTGANTGELFF.